One T cell receptor (beta chain) is described in this entry. This specimen belongs to a study of T cell responses to AZD1222 COVID-19 vaccine. Sequencing used immunoSEQ multiplex PCR; TCRdb keeps in-frame clones, though not all of them. This sample has about 70,000 clones; roughly 84% occur once, and the top ten carry over 8%. Deletions cut 5 bases from V and 4 bases from J, with 11 bases between. CDR1 is SGHRS, CDR2 YFSETQ, per germline. CDR3 length: 13 residues. The sequence derives from an adult in good health. The sequences come from peripheral blood, collected on day 0 of AZD1222 vaccination. This sequence joins TRBV5-1 and TRBJ2-3; TRBD1 might be the D (5 bases). CDR3 region: CASSGQGPDTQYF. The CDR3 DNA follows: TGCGCCAGCAGTGGTCAGGGCCCAGATACGCAGTATTTT.